These 3 T cell receptor beta chains came from one sample sequenced in a study of graft-versus-host responses after intestinal transplantation. The table came from immunoSEQ multiplex PCR; TCRdb's copy has only in-frame clones and leaves some out. The sample shows 85,000 to 100,000 clones, about 84% of them seen only once. Sequencing was performed on PBMCs, taken 255 days after intestinal transplant. These receptors came from a human patient who received an intestinal transplant, so some T cells may come from the graft donor.

This chain connects TRBV5-4 to TRBJ1-2, with TRBD1 as a possible D gene (6 bases). CDR3 length equals 14 residues. Trimming took off 2 bases at V and 9 bases at J, with 17 bases between the two ends. CDR1 is SGHNT, CDR2 YYREEE, per germline (reference sequence). Written as DNA, the CDR3 is TGTGCCAGCAGCTTAGGGGGGATGGGACTCAGCTACACCTTC. Protein product: CASSLGGMGLSYTF.

This clone is termed medium-sized. The gene calls are TRBV7-9 and TRBJ1-2; D is undetermined. The CDR3 is 13 amino acids. V gave up 5 bases and J gave up 5 bases, with 12 bases separating them. Germline V lookup: CDR1 SEHNR, CDR2 FQNEAQ (reference sequence). The chain's CDR3 is CASSPGREYGYTF. The CDR3 nucleotides read TGTGCCAGCAGCCCCGGGAGGGAATATGGCTACACCTTC.

The rearrangement links TRBV29-1 to TRBJ2-7; the D gene is possibly TRBD2 (5 bases). Germline loops: CDR1 SQVTM, CDR2 ANQGSEA. This CDR3 has 12 residues. V lost 5 bases, J lost 0 bases, and 8 bases lay in between. In nucleotides, the CDR3 is TGCAGCGTTACCGGGAACTCCTACGAGCAGTACTTC. Its translation: CSVTGNSYEQYF.